In its sample, the clone carrying this T cell receptor beta chain was seen many times. What it binds is unknown. This sample was included in a study of molecular identifiers for immune sequencing clone quantification. Background on the study: With replicates, the RNA of about 20,000 or 100,000 naive CD8 cells was split five ways and four were sequenced.

The V gene's germline CDR1 is SQVTM and CDR2 ANQGSEA. Between the trimmed V and J ends, which lost 6 bases and 10 bases, there was a span of 10 bases. The CDR3 spans 10 residues. Each CDR3 protein gets one entry after TCRdb re-called the PCR reads with MiXCR. Of fewer than 45,000 distinct CDR3 sequences in the sample, approximately 22% were seen once. Study-wide results and caveats: Clones above 20 RNA copies contained over 99% of effector molecules and under 1% of naive molecules.

The receptor was derived from a human donor in good health. Some libraries in this study had Jurkat cell RNA spiked in. Material: naive CD8+ T cells from blood, with Jurkat cell RNA spiked in. The subset was: FACS-sorted CD8+CD4-CCR7+CD45RA+ naive T cells. The gene calls are TRBV29-1 and TRBJ2-1; no firm D call. In nucleotides, the CDR3 is TGCAGCGTGGTGAATGGCGAGCAGTTCTTC. Translated, it gives CSVVNGEQFF.